This T cell receptor (beta chain) came from a study of CD8+ T cells in alopecia areata (dated by TCRdb to the late 2010s). About the investigation overall: Treated patients were enrolled in an open-label pilot trial of oral tofacitinib, 5 to 10 mg twice daily, for moderate-to-severe alopecia areata. Patients received tofacitinib for 6 to 18 months and were then followed off drug for 6 months to check for delayed response and recurrence. Disease severity in treated patients was measured with the SALT score, which quantifies the percentage of affected scalp surface area. In both human patients and the C3H/HeJ mouse model, the study applied high-throughput TCRbeta sequencing to look at T cell clonal expansion in alopecia areata. Human TCRbeta sequencing covered scalp tissue and sorted CD4+ and CD8+ peripheral blood T cells from patchy and totalis/universalis alopecia areata patients and healthy controls. Tofacitinib-treated patients had biopsies at baseline and at 4 and 24 weeks of treatment, with a later scalp biopsy in several patients. Scalp clonality was compared among normal scalp (n=4), patchy alopecia areata scalp (n=8), and alopecia totalis/universalis scalp (n=8). RNA was extracted with the PAXgene miRNA kit for fixed scalp, the miRNeasy kit for PBMCs, and the RNeasy kit for mouse skin. TCRbeta CDR3 regions were amplified by immunoSEQ multiplex PCR using 35 Vbeta forward and 13 Jbeta reverse primers.

The treatment or condition label on this specimen signifies: oral pan-JAK inhibitor, 5-10 mg twice daily. From alopecia areata patients, peripheral blood was collected along with lesional scalp punch biopsies. After PBMCs were isolated by density centrifugation and stained for CD3, CD4 and CD8, a FACSAria was used to sort CD4+ and CD8+ T cells. This clone was seen just once. It has no known antigen specificity. It has no much larger one-base neighbor in the sample; base qualities were not kept. The germline V gene (reference sequence) provides CDR1 GTSNPN and CDR2 SVGIG. The CDR3 measures 13 amino acids from cysteine to phenylalanine. This entry keeps only the CDR3 DNA: 39 bases, framed from base 1. V sheds 3 bases and J sheds 1 base, leaving 9 bases between their ends. Receptor libraries were prepared by the immunoSEQ multiplex PCR assay. To provide template for TCR sequencing, every sample had RNA extracted and reverse transcribed into cDNA. First-strand cDNA was synthesized with SuperScript III using a 2:1 mix of oligo-dT and random hexamers. A synthetic immune receptor repertoire was used to assess amplification bias, and residual bias was removed computationally. Turning to the authors' computational methods: Raw reads were preprocessed to remove errors, and CDR3 was defined by IMGT conventions from the conserved cysteine to phenylalanine. Clonality was computed by normalizing Shannon entropy by log2 of the number of productive unique TCRs and subtracting the result from 1. Scalp TCRbeta sequences were cross-referenced with sorted blood CD4 and CD8 repertoires so that the CD4 or CD8 identity of scalp clones could be inferred. What TCRdb holds here is the immuneACCESS table cut down to in-frame rearrangements. Part of the clones is not present; checked against another copy, under half of the missing clones reflect an unresolved V gene, and the others are unexplained. From that table come the V and J calls and clone size; the DNA was used to work out D and trimming. Within this sample are around 180,000 clones, with under 80% of them counted one time only. The ten largest clones represent approximately 1.3% of the sample.

What the work shows at the level of the full study, not this receptor alone: The treated cohort was small, with a single nonresponder, so links between baseline CD8+ expansion and response need larger studies. Compared with mice, TCR sequences shared between patients were less clear, possibly partly because of HLA diversity across the patient population. Scalp clonality and the number of expanded CD8+ clones among the top 100 scalp clones were significantly decreased by tofacitinib. Compared with normal scalp, lesional scalp had higher clonality and more expanded CD8+ clones, particularly in alopecia totalis/universalis, a pattern that suggests antigenic drive. Scalp TCR repertoire analysis is complicated because resident alphabeta T cells in normal human skin are also sequenced, whereas mouse skin is dominated by gammadelta T cells. Many expanded lesional clones persisted in scalp and blood during tofacitinib treatment, which may partly explain relapse after stopping treatment.

The sequencing used CD4+ T cells sorted from blood, collected around week 49, from a patient treated with tofacitinib. The receptor comes from a human donor with alopecia areata. This chain is built from TRBV30 and TRBJ1-1; no D gene is confidently identified. The CDR3 protein sequence reads: CAWSRSPNTEAFF. The DNA is TGTGCCTGGAGCAGAAGTCCGAACACTGAAGCTTTCTTT.